This T cell receptor beta chain was captured by sequencing in a study of blood T cells in healthy people across ages. Overall study results and limits: Bulk PBMC profiling left naive and antigen-experienced comparisons inconclusive.

The authors ran a second PCR of roughly 7 to 11 cycles using a sample-barcoded 5' primer and a J-beta primer mix. Using its own MiXCR run on the 5' RACE reads, TCRdb lists one record per CDR3 protein. The sample includes 580,000 or so distinct CDR3 sequences, around half of them seen just once. This CDR3 is built from 16 residues. CDR1 and CDR2 (germline): LGHNA, YSLEER. The junction had 8 bases not matched to a gene; V was cut back by 1 base and J by 2 bases. This clonotype was seen a few times. Antigen specificity is unknown. The V gene is TRBV4-3, the J gene TRBJ2-7; 7 bases are shared with TRBD2. The source of this sequence is an elderly man in good health. Sequencing was performed on blood. CDR3: CASSQGNVGGAYEQYF. The CDR3 DNA reads as TGCGCCAGCAGCCAAGGAAATGTTGGGGGGGCCTACGAGCAGTACTTC.